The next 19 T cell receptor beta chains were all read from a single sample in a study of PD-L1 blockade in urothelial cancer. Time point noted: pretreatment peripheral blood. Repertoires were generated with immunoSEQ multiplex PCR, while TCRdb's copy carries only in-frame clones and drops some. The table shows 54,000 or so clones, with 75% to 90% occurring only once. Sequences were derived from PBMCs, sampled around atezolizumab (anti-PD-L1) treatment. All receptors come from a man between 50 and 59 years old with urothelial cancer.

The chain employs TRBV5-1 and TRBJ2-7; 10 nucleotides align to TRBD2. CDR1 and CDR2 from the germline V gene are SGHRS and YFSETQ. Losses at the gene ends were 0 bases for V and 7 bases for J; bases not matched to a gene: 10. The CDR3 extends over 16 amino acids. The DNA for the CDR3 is TGCGCCAGCAGCTTGGTTGTTCTAGCGGGGGCAGGGGAGCAGTACTTC. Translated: CASSLVVLAGAGEQYF.

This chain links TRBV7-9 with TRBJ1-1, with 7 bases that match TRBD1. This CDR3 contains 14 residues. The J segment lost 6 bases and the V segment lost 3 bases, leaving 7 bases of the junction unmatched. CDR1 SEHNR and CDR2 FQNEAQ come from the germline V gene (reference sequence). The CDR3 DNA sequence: TGTGCCAGCAGCTTCGGGACAGCAATACCTGAAGCTTTCTTT. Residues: CASSFGTAIPEAFF.

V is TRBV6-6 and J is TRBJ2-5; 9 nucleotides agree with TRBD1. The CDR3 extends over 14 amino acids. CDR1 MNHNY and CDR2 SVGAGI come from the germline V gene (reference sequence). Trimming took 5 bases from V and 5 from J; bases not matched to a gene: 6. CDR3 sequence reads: CASSPGTGWETQYF. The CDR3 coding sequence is TGTGCCAGCAGTCCCGGGACAGGGTGGGAGACCCAGTACTTC.

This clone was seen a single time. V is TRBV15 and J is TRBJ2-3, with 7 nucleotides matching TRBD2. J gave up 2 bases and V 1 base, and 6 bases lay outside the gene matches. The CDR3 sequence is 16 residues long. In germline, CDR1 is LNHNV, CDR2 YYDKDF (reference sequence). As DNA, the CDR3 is TGTGCCACCAGCAGAGCCGGGAGGCGGAACACAGATACGCAGTATTTT. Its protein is CATSRAGRRNTDTQYF.

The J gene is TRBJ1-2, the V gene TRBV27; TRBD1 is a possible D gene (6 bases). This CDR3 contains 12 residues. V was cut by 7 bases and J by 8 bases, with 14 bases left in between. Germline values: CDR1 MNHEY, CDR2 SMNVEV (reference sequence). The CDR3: CASKTGLGGYTF. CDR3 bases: TGTGCCAGCAAGACAGGCCTGGGAGGCTACACCTTC.

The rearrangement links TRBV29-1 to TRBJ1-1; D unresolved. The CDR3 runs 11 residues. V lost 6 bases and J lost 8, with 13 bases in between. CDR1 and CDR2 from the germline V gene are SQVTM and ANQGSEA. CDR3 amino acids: CSVPGVTEAFF. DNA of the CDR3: TGCAGCGTCCCCGGGGTTACCGAAGCTTTCTTT.

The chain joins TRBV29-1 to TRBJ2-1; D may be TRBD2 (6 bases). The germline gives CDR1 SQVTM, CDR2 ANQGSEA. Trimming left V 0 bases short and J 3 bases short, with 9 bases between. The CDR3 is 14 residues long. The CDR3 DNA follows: TGCAGCGTTGAAGATCCGACTAGCTACAATGAGCAGTTCTTC. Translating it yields CSVEDPTSYNEQFF.

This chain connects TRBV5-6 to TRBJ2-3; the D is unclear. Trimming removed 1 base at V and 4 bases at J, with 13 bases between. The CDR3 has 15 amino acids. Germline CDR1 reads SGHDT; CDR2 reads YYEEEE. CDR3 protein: CASSLQPPSADTQYF. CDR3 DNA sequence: TGTGCCAGCAGCTTGCAACCCCCGTCGGCAGATACGCAGTATTTT.

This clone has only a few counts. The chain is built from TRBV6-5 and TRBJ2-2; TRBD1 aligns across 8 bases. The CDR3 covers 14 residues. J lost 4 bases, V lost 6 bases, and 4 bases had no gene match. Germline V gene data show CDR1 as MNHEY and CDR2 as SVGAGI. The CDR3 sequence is CASRPRGPTGELFF. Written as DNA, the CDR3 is TGTGCCAGCAGGCCCAGGGGGCCCACCGGGGAGCTGTTTTTT.

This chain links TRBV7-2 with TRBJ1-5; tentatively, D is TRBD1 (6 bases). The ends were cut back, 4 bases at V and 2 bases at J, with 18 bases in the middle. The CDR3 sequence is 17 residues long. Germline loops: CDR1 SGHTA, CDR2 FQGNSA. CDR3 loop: CASSSQPQGLGNQPQHF. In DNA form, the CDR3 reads TGTGCCAGCAGCTCCCAGCCACAGGGCTTGGGCAATCAGCCCCAGCATTTT. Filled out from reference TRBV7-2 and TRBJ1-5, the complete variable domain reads GAGVSQSPSNKVTEKGKDVELRCDPISGHTALYWYRQSLGQGLEFLIYFQGNSAPDKSGLPSDRFSAERTGGSVSTLTIQRTQQEDSAVYLCASSSQPQGLGNQPQHFGDGTRLSIL.

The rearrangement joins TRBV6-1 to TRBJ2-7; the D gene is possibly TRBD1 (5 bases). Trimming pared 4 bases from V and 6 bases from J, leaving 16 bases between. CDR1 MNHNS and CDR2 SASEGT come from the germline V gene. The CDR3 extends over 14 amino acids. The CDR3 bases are TGTGCCAGCAGTGCGCGGACAAAGTTTATCGAGCAGTACTTC. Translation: CASSARTKFIEQYF.

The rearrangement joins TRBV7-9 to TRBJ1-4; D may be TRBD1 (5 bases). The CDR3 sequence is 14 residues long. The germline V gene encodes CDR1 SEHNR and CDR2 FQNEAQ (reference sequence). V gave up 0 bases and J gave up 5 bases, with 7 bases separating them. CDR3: CASSLARGNEKLFF. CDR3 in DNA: TGTGCCAGCAGCTTAGCGCGGGGGAATGAAAAACTGTTTTTT.

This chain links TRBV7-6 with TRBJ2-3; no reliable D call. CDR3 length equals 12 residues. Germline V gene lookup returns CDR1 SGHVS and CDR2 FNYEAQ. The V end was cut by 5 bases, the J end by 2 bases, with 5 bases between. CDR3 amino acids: CASSTYTDTQYF. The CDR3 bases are TGTGCCAGCAGCACCTACACAGATACGCAGTATTTT.

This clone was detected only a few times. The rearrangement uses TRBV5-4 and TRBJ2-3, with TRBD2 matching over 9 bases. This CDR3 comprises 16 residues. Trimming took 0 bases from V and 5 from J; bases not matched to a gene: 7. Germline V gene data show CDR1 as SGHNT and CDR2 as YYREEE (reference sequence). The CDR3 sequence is CASSLDAGGREDTQYF. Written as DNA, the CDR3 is TGTGCCAGCAGCTTGGACGCGGGAGGGCGGGAAGATACGCAGTATTTT.

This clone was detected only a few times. The CDR3 region has the DNA TGCGCCAGCAGCCAAGGCGGAGGGGCCACAGATACGCAGTATTTT. Protein sequence: CASSQGGGATDTQYF. This rearrangement joins TRBV4-1 to TRBJ2-3, with D perhaps TRBD2 (6 bases). Trimming removed 1 base from V and 2 bases from J, with 10 bases in between. CDR3 size: 15 residues. CDR1 and CDR2 from the germline V gene are MGHRA and YSYEKL.

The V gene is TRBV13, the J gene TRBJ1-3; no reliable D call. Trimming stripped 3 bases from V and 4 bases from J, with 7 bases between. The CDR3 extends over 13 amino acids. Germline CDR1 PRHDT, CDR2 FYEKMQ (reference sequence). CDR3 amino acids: CASSLFQGNTIYF. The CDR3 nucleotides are TGTGCCAGCAGCTTGTTTCAAGGAAACACCATATATTTT.

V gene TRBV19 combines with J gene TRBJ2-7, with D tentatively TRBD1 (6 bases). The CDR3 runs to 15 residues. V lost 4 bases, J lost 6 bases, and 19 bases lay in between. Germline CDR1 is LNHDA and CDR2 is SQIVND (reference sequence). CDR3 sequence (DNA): TGTGCCAGTAGTAGGGGACACCAGACCCTCGGCGAGCAGTACTTC. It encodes CASSRGHQTLGEQYF.

As DNA, the CDR3 is TGTGCCAGCAGCGCATCAGGGGTTTCCTACGAGCAGTACTTC. Protein: CASSASGVSYEQYF. This chain links TRBV5-8 with TRBJ2-7; D might be TRBD1 (6 bases). V lost 4 bases to trimming and J lost 1 base, with 12 bases between them. Germline V gene sequence: CDR1 SGHTS, CDR2 YDEGEE. CDR3 length: 14 amino acids.

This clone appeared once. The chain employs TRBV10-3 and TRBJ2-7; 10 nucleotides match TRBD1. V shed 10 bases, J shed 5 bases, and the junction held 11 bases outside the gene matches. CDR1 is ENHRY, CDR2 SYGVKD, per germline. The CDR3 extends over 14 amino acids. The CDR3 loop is CATSGDRGLDEQYF. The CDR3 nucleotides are TGTGCCACCTCCGGCGACAGGGGGCTGGACGAGCAGTACTTC.